The next 10 T cell receptor beta chains were all read from a single sample in a study of blood T cell repertoires in COVID-19. Libraries were prepared by immunoSEQ multiplex PCR; TCRdb keeps only in-frame clonotypes and omits some of them. The sample carries under 300,000 clones, more than 70% recorded once. Sequencing was performed on peripheral blood. The receptors come from a woman aged 40 to 50 who had recovered from COVID-19.

This rearrangement joins TRBV5-1 to TRBJ2-1, with 14 positions matching TRBD2. Germline trimming cut 7 bases from V and 8 bases from J; bases unmatched to any gene: 8. The CDR3 consists of 15 residues. The germline gives CDR1 SGHRS, CDR2 YFSETQ. CDR3 nucleotide sequence: TGCGCCAGCTCCCCGGGACTAGCGGGAGCGGATGAGCAGTTCTTC. Translating it yields CASSPGLAGADEQFF.

This clone was counted only a few times. The chain is built from TRBV6-5 and TRBJ1-4, with D hard to call. The CDR3 sequence is 14 residues long. Germline CDR1 reads MNHEY; CDR2 reads SVGAGI. The V end lost 8 bases, the J end lost 0 bases, and 10 bases lay between the germline ends. The CDR3 loop reads CASRMGSTNEKLFF. The CDR3 region has the DNA TGTGCCAGCCGAATGGGCTCAACTAATGAAAAACTGTTTTTT.

The V and J genes are TRBV18 and TRBJ2-5; D not resolved. CDR3 length: 14 residues. In germline, CDR1 is KGHSH, CDR2 LQKENI. V was trimmed by 3 bases and J by 2 bases, leaving 10 bases between them. For the CDR3, the DNA is TGTGCCAGCTCACCCCGACATCTACAAGAGACCCAGTACTTC. Translating it yields CASSPRHLQETQYF. The full variable domain, rest sourced from reference TRBV18 and TRBJ2-5, is NAGVMQNPRHLVRRRGQEARLRCSPMKGHSHVYWYRQLPEEGLKFMVYLQKENIIDESGMPKERFSAEFPKEGPSILRIQQVVRGDSAAYFCASSPRHLQETQYFGPGTRLLVL.

The genes are TRBV4-2 and TRBJ2-1; 12 positions match TRBD2. J was trimmed by 12 bases and V by 1 base; bases with no gene match: 13. Germline CDR1 LGHNA, CDR2 YNFKEQ. The CDR3 contains 17 residues. The DNA of the CDR3 is TGTGCCAGCAGCCAAGGGGAGGGACTAGCGGGCCCACCCACGCAGTTCTTC. Its protein product is CASSQGEGLAGPPTQFF.

V gene TRBV5-1 combines with J gene TRBJ1-1; D gene uncertain. CDR1 and CDR2 from the germline V gene are SGHRS and YFSETQ. This CDR3 is 15 amino acids long. The V end lost 0 bases, the J end lost 1 base, and 10 bases lay between the germline ends. The CDR3 sequence is CASSLAQAGNTEAFF. CDR3 bases: TGCGCCAGCAGCTTGGCCCAGGCCGGGAACACTGAAGCTTTCTTT. The variable domain in full, completed from reference TRBV5-1 and TRBJ1-1, reads KAGVTQTPRYLIKTRGQQVTLSCSPISGHRSVSWYQQTPGQGLQFLFEYFSETQRNKGNFPGRFSGRQFSNSRSEMNVSTLELGDSALYLCASSLAQAGNTEAFFGQGTRLTVV.

In this sample, this clone turned up once. This rearrangement joins TRBV4-1 to TRBJ2-7; TRBD1 aligns across 9 bases. V lost 1 base and J lost 6; bases outside the gene matches: 13. CDR3 length: 17 residues. Germline V gene data show CDR1 as MGHRA and CDR2 as YSYEKL. CDR3 coding DNA: TGCGCCAGCAGCCAAGCCCATACCGGGACAGGGTTTTGCGAGCAGTACGTC. Amino acid sequence: CASSQAHTGTGFCEQYV.

This clone was found a few times. This chain connects TRBV5-1 to TRBJ2-1; 13 positions agree with TRBD2. Germline V gene sequence: CDR1 SGHRS, CDR2 YFSETQ. The CDR3 loop spans 16 amino acids. Losses at the gene ends were 4 bases for V and 12 bases for J; bases not matched to a gene: 13. DNA of the CDR3: TGCGCCAGCAGCCCGGGACTAGCGGGAATGGATAGCGGGCAGTTCTTC. Translated, it gives CASSPGLAGMDSGQFF.

On this clone: Within the sample, other DNA sequences also encode this same CDR3. The V and J genes are TRBV14 and TRBJ1-1; TRBD1 might be the D (5 bases). The CDR3 runs 13 residues. Germline CDR1 and CDR2: SGHDN and FVKESK. Trimming took 1 base from V and 4 from J, leaving 7 bases between them. This CDR3 is CASSQVGGTEAFF. As DNA, the CDR3 is TGTGCCAGCAGCCAAGTCGGGGGCACTGAAGCTTTCTTT.

In its sample, this clone was seen a few times. The rearrangement uses TRBV19 and TRBJ1-4, with D possibly being TRBD1 (6 bases). V dropped 1 base and J dropped 5 bases, with 20 bases sitting between them. This CDR3 has 18 residues. The germline CDR1 and CDR2 sequences are LNHDA and SQIVND (reference sequence). The CDR3 reads CASSIGLPGVGSNEKLFF. The CDR3 DNA reads TGTGCCAGTAGTATAGGGCTCCCAGGGGTCGGCTCGAATGAAAAACTGTTTTTT.

The chain employs TRBV21-1 and TRBJ1-6. TRBV21-1 is recorded as a pseudogene. The CDR3 loop spans 18 amino acids. The CDR3 reads CASSNPAQTASYNSPLHF. DNA of the CDR3: TGTGCCAGCAGCAACCCCGCGCAGACTGCCTCCTATAATTCACCCCTCCACTTT.